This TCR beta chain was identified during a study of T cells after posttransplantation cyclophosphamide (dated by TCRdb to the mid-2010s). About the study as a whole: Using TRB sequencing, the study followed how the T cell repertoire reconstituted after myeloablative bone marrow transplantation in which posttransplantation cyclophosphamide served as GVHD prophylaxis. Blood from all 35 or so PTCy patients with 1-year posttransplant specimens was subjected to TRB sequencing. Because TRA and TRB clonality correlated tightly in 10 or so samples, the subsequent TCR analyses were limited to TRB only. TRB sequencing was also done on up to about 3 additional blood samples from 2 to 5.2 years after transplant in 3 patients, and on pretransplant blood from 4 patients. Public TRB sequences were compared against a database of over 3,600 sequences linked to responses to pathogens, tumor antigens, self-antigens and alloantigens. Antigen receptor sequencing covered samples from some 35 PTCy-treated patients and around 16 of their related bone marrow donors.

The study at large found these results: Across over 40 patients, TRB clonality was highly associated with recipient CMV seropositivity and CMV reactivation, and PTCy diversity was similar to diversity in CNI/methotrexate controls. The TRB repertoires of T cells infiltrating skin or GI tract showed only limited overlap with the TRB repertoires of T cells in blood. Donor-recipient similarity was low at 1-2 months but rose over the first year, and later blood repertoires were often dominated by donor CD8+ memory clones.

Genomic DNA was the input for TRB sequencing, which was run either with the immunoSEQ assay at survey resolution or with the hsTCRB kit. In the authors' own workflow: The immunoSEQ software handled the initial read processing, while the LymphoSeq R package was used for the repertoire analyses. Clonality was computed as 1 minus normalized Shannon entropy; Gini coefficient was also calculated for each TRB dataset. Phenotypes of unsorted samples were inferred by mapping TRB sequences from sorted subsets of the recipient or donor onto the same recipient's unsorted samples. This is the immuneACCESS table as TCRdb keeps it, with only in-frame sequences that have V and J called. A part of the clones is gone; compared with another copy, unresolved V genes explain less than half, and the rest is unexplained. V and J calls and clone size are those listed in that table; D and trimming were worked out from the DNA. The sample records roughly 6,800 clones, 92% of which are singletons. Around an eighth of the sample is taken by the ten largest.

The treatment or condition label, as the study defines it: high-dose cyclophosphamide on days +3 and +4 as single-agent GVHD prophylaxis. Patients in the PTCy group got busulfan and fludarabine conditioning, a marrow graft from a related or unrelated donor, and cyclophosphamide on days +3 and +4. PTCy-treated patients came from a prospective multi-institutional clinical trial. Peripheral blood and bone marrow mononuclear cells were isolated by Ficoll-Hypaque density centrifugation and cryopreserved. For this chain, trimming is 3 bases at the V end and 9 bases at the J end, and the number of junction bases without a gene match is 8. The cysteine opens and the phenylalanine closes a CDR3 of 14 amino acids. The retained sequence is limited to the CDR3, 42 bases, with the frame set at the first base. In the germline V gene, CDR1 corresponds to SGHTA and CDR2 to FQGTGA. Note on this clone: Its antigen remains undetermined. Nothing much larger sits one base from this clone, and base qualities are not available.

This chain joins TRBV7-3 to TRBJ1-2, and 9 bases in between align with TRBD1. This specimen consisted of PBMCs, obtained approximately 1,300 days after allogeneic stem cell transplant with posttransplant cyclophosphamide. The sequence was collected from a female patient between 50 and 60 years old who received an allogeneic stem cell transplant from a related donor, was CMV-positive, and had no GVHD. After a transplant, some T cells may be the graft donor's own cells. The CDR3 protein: CASSFSRGTGSYTF. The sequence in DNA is TGTGCCAGCAGCTTTTCCCGGGGGACAGGGAGCTACACCTTC.